This TCR beta chain was sequenced in a study of shared clonotypes between healthy human individuals. This clone was detected only a few times. V lost 3 bases to trimming and J lost 6 bases, with 24 bases between them. The CDR3 is 17 amino acids. In germline, CDR1 is ENHRY, CDR2 SYGVKD. Genomic DNA per cell subset filled all wells of several immunoSEQ plates. Generated by immunoSEQ multiplex PCR, the TCRdb table keeps only in-frame clones and is missing some. The data contain 950,000 to 1,100,000 clones, around 82% of them singletons. This clonotype originated in a young man in good health. Some clones in this sample may be carry-over from other donors' samples. The chain couples TRBV10-3 to TRBJ2-7, with D perhaps matching TRBD2 (7 bases). The sample consisted of memory CD4+ T cells from PBMCs. Subset specified: CD45RA-negative fraction. The CDR3: CAISDQGRRESVGEQYF. In DNA form, the CDR3 reads TGTGCCATCAGTGACCAGGGGCGGCGGGAGTCCGTTGGCGAGCAGTACTTC.